These 32 T cell receptor beta chains were all obtained from the same sample, sequenced in a study of human T cells and chemical hapten exposure. Time point in this sample: pre-sensitization, week 0. Treatment noted: therapeutic diphenylcyclopropenone sensitization with weekly scalp DPC. TCRdb re-derived calls from the RACE reads in MiXCR, one entry per CDR3 protein. The sample lists under 400,000 distinct CDR3 sequences, approximately 5% occurring once. The input for sequencing was whole blood, taken in connection with sensitization to the hapten diphenylcyclopropenone (DPC). The receptors were gathered from a woman between 45 and 60 years old with alopecia areata. Some clones in this sample may be carry-over from other donors' samples.

This clonotype was seen at least ten times. The chain employs TRBV6-2 or TRBV6-3 and TRBJ2-7; no firm D call. With 6 bases removed from V and 7 bases from J, the gap between germline ends came to 10 bases. Germline CDR1 and CDR2: MNHEY and SVGEGT. The CDR3 spans 11 residues. CDR3 residues: CASSYAREQYF. CDR3 coding DNA: TGTGCCAGCAGCTACGCCAGGGAGCAGTACTTC.

With respect to this clonotype: Because it lacks the conserved phenylalanine or tryptophan at the end, this CDR3 is likely a read error. V usage is TRBV27 and J usage is TRBJ1-2; 7 bases fit TRBD1. Germline V CDR1 and CDR2: MNHEY, SMNVEV (reference sequence). Unmatched junction bases numbered 7, after V lost 5 bases and J lost 1 base. This CDR3 has 15 residues. The CDR3 loop is CASSTGANVNYGYTY. The CDR3 bases are TGTGCCAGCAGTACAGGGGCGAACGTTAACTATGGCTACACCTAC.

At least ten counts were recorded for this clonotype. CDR3 residues: CASSLGGAPDTQYF. As DNA, the CDR3 is TGCGCCAGCAGCTTGGGAGGGGCGCCAGATACGCAGTATTTT. This rearrangement joins TRBV5-1 to TRBJ2-3, with D perhaps assigned TRBD1 or TRBD2 (5 bases each). The CDR3 has 14 amino acids. CDR1 and CDR2 (germline): SGHRS, YFSETQ. The V and J ends lost 0 bases and 4 bases respectively, with 9 bases between them.

This clonotype was found many times. The chain links TRBV5-1 to TRBJ2-3; TRBD2 matches 7 bases. The length of the CDR3 is 16 residues. V trimming: 3 bases; J trimming: 4 bases; junction bases outside the gene matches: 11. CDR1 is SGHRS and CDR2 is YFSETQ in the germline V gene. Here the CDR3 reads CASSWRGAGYSDTQYF. The CDR3 DNA follows: TGCGCCAGCAGCTGGAGAGGAGCGGGGTATTCAGATACGCAGTATTTT. Using reference TRBV5-1 and TRBJ2-3 for the parts outside the CDR3, the full variable domain is KAGVTQTPRYLIKTRGQQVTLSCSPISGHRSVSWYQQTPGQGLQFLFEYFSETQRNKGNFPGRFSGRQFSNSRSEMNVSTLELGDSALYLCASSWRGAGYSDTQYFGPGTRLTVL.

This clonotype was observed at least ten times. The CDR3 bases are TGTGCCAGCAGCCAGACGGGACGGATCTATGGCTACACCTTC. Amino acid sequence: CASSQTGRIYGYTF. V usage is TRBV14 and J usage is TRBJ1-2, with D maybe TRBD1 (5 bases). The CDR3 contains 14 residues. Germline V gene data show CDR1 as SGHDN and CDR2 as FVKESK. Trimming pared 3 bases from V and 4 bases from J, leaving 12 bases between.

The chain employs TRBV7-2 and TRBJ2-1, with unresolved D. The CDR3 totals 14 residues. V was clipped by 5 bases and J by 8 bases, with 16 bases between them. CDR1 and CDR2 (germline): SGHTA, FQGNSA. The CDR3 is CASSRFGQLDEQFF. For the CDR3, the DNA is TGTGCCAGCAGCCGTTTTGGCCAGCTGGATGAGCAGTTCTTC.

This clonotype was observed at least ten times. The genes are TRBV2 and TRBJ2-7, with TRBD1 matching over 9 bases. With 7 bases clipped from V and 2 bases from J, the junction kept 3 bases outside the gene matches. The CDR3 is 13 amino acids. CDR1 is SNHLY, CDR2 FYNNEI, per germline. Here the CDR3 reads CASTGDRAYEQYF. CDR3 in DNA: TGTGCCAGCACCGGGGACAGGGCCTACGAGCAGTACTTC. The full variable domain, in which reference TRBV2 and TRBJ2-7 provide the parts outside the CDR3, is EPEVTQTPSHQVTQMGQEVILRCVPISNHLYFYWYRQILGQKVEFLVSFYNNEISEKSEIFDDQFSVERPDGSNFTLKIRSTKLEDSAMYFCASTGDRAYEQYFGPGTRLTVT.

This clonotype was counted between two and nine times. V and J are TRBV19 and TRBJ2-3; D uncertain. Germline values: CDR1 LNHDA, CDR2 SQIVND (reference sequence). V lost 7 bases and J 1 base, leaving 12 bases between the germline ends. The CDR3 has 14 amino acids. CDR3 DNA sequence: TGTGCCAGTAATTACCACGGAGGCACAGATACGCAGTATTTT. Translated, it gives CASNYHGGTDTQYF.

This clonotype was counted at least ten times. The chain recombines TRBV4-1 with TRBJ1-2; 8 bases fit TRBD1. Germline V gene data show CDR1 as MGHRA and CDR2 as YSYEKL. V was pared by 0 bases and J by 4 bases, with 1 base of the junction left unmatched. The CDR3 is made up of 14 amino acids. The CDR3 sequence is CASSQDRGPYGYTF. For the CDR3, the DNA is TGCGCCAGCAGCCAAGACAGGGGGCCCTATGGCTACACCTTC.

This clonotype was recorded a few times. The rearrangement links TRBV6-5 to TRBJ1-1, with TRBD1 identical over 8 bases. Germline CDR1 MNHEY, CDR2 SVGAGI. The length of the CDR3 is 17 residues. V lost 2 bases, J lost 1 base, and 9 bases stayed unmatched. The CDR3 DNA follows: TGTGCCAGCAGTTACATCGTGGGGACAGGAACGAACACTGAAGCTTTCTTT. Its protein product is CASSYIVGTGTNTEAFF.

This chain joins TRBV12-3 or TRBV12-4 and TRBJ2-5, with D hard to call. There are 13 residues in the CDR3. V lost 5 bases and J lost 3, with 10 bases in between. This chain's CDR3 is CASSQGPKETQYF. CDR3 in DNA: TGTGCCAGCAGTCAAGGGCCCAAAGAGACCCAGTACTTC.

This chain connects TRBV5-1 to TRBJ2-7; TRBD1 matches at 12 bases. Germline V gives CDR1 SGHRS, CDR2 YFSETQ. The CDR3 has 15 residues. Trimming removed 5 bases from V and 4 bases from J; junction bases left unmatched: 7. CDR3 sequence reads: CASSTGTGGEYEQYF. The CDR3, as DNA: TGCGCCAGCAGTACCGGGACAGGGGGCGAGTACGAGCAGTACTTC.

This clonotype has just a few counts. This rearrangement joins TRBV25-1 to TRBJ2-3, with D hard to call. Per the germline V gene, CDR1 is MGHDK and CDR2 is SYGVNS. CDR3 size: 10 residues. Trimming stripped 8 bases from V and 8 bases from J, with 8 bases between. CDR3 in amino acids: CASPVFTQYF. CDR3 bases: TGTGCCAGCCCCGTTTTTACGCAGTATTTT.

This clonotype was seen a handful of times. The chain is built from TRBV12-3 or TRBV12-4 and TRBJ2-5; 10 bases fit TRBD1. Trimming at V came to 4 bases and at J to 1 base, leaving 9 bases not matched to a gene. The length of the CDR3 is 17 residues. The CDR3 DNA reads TGTGCCAGCAGTTCCTCCGGGACAGGGGACTTCCAAGAGACCCAGTACTTC. Its protein product is CASSSSGTGDFQETQYF.

This clonotype was observed many times. This chain uses TRBV6-1 with TRBJ1-1, with D hard to call. V was clipped by 5 bases and J by 11 bases, with 12 bases between them. The CDR3 sequence is 11 residues long. Germline V gene data show CDR1 as MNHNS and CDR2 as SASEGT. CDR3 region: CASSLLPGAFF. The CDR3 DNA reads TGTGCCAGCAGTCTCCTCCCTGGGGCTTTCTTT.

This clonotype has a count of ten or more. The chain uses TRBV12-3 or TRBV12-4 and TRBJ1-5; possible D gene TRBD1, 5 bases. This CDR3 is built from 12 residues. V was trimmed by 3 bases and J by 8 bases, leaving 8 bases between them. CDR3 sequence reads: CASSFGGKPQHF. For the CDR3, the DNA is TGTGCCAGCAGTTTTGGGGGTAAGCCCCAGCATTTT.

The rearrangement joins TRBV14 to TRBJ2-7; 7 nucleotides agree with TRBD1. Per the germline V gene, CDR1 is SGHDN and CDR2 is FVKESK. The CDR3 sequence is 15 residues long. Germline trimming cut 1 base from V and 3 bases from J; bases unmatched to any gene: 6. CDR3 protein: CASSQAGGRLYEQYF. The CDR3 nucleotides are TGTGCCAGCAGCCAAGCAGGGGGTCGCCTCTACGAGCAGTACTTC. Drawing the rest from reference TRBV14 and TRBJ2-7, the complete variable domain is EAGVTQFPSHSVIEKGQTVTLRCDPISGHDNLYWYRRVMGKEIKFLLHFVKESKQDESGMPNNRFLAERTGGTYSTLKVQPAELEDSGVYFCASSQAGGRLYEQYFGPGTRLTVT.

The sample holds many counts of this clonotype. The chain carries TRBV28 and TRBJ2-1; D possibly corresponds to TRBD1 (5 bases). Germline V gene sequence: CDR1 MDHEN, CDR2 SYDVKM. This CDR3 region has 15 residues. V was shortened by 5 bases and J by 1 base, with 12 bases between the two germline ends. The CDR3 nucleotides read TGTGCCAGCAGTAGCAGGGATCGGTCCTACAATGAGCAGTTCTTC. Translation: CASSSRDRSYNEQFF.

This clonotype was counted only a few times. The CDR3 is CASSPDWVVTNEKLFF. For the CDR3, the DNA is TGTGCCAGCAGTCCGGATTGGGTAGTCACTAATGAAAAACTGTTTTTT. J is TRBJ1-4 and V is TRBV27; D unclear. The CDR3 consists of 16 residues. From germline, CDR1 is MNHEY and CDR2 SMNVEV (reference sequence). The germline V and J ends were trimmed by 5 bases and 2 bases, with 15 bases remaining between them.

This clonotype was detected only a few times. The chain couples TRBV20-1 to TRBJ1-1; D remains unclear. The V end lost 6 bases, the J end lost 1 base, and 9 bases lay between the germline ends. The germline V gene encodes CDR1 DFQATT and CDR2 SNEGSKA (reference sequence). This CDR3 comprises 12 residues. This chain's CDR3 is CSAQQPNTEAFF. The CDR3 coding sequence is TGCAGTGCGCAACAGCCGAACACTGAAGCTTTCTTT.

This clonotype was seen only once. The chain carries TRBV20-1 and TRBJ1-4; D is unresolved. Germline CDR1 is DFQATT and CDR2 is SNEGSKA (reference sequence). This CDR3 has 13 residues. Trimming removed 4 bases from V and 5 bases from J, with 11 bases in between. The CDR3 nucleotides are TGCAGTGCTACGCCAGTGATAAATGAAAAACTGTTTTTT. Translating gives CSATPVINEKLFF.

The chain combines TRBV20-1 with TRBJ2-3; D is perhaps TRBD2 (5 bases). Trimming took off 5 bases at V and 1 base at J, with 10 bases between the two ends. Germline CDR1 reads DFQATT; CDR2 reads SNEGSKA (reference sequence). CDR3 length: 13 amino acids. CDR3 bases: TGCAGTGCTCAAGCGGATCGCACAGATACGCAGTATTTT. Protein: CSAQADRTDTQYF.

Ten or more counts support this clonotype. This sequence joins TRBV7-9 and TRBJ2-3; 7 bases agree with TRBD2. Germline trimming cut 5 bases from V and 4 bases from J; bases unmatched to any gene: 12. The CDR3 contains 16 residues. Germline CDR1 SEHNR, CDR2 FQNEAQ (reference sequence). CDR3 DNA: TGTGCCAGCAGCGAACGGGGGGTTCCTCCCTCAGATACGCAGTATTTT. Translation: CASSERGVPPSDTQYF.

This clonotype has at least ten counts. The genes are TRBV11-2 and TRBJ1-6, with D possibly being TRBD1 (5 bases). Looked up from germline, CDR1 is SGHAT and CDR2 is FQNNGV. With 3 bases removed from V and 7 bases from J, the gap between germline ends came to 19 bases. The CDR3 length is 17 residues. CDR3 amino acids: CASSLILPGLSNSPLHF. The CDR3, as DNA: TGTGCCAGCAGCTTGATATTACCGGGACTCTCCAATTCACCCCTCCACTTT.

This clonotype was seen at least ten times. The rearrangement joins TRBV5-1 to TRBJ2-3, with D uncertain. The germline CDR1 and CDR2 sequences are SGHRS and YFSETQ. The CDR3 spans 13 residues. Trimming left V 4 bases short and J 4 bases short, with 10 bases between. CDR3 sequence (DNA): TGCGCCAGCAGCCCAACATTGCCAGATACGCAGTATTTT. This sequence encodes CASSPTLPDTQYF. The entire variable domain, with the rest obtained from reference TRBV5-1 and TRBJ2-3, is as follows: KAGVTQTPRYLIKTRGQQVTLSCSPISGHRSVSWYQQTPGQGLQFLFEYFSETQRNKGNFPGRFSGRQFSNSRSEMNVSTLELGDSALYLCASSPTLPDTQYFGPGTRLTVL.

About this clonotype: With a much larger clone just one base away, this may be a read error. This sequence joins TRBV12-3 or TRBV12-4 and TRBJ1-1; D ambiguous. The CDR3 loop spans 14 amino acids. CDR3 in amino acids: CASSLFGGNSEAFF. The DNA of the CDR3 is TGTGCCAGCAGTTTATTTGGCGGGAACTCTGAAGCTTTCTTT.

The chain employs TRBV9 and TRBJ1-1, with D uncertain. V shed 2 bases and J shed 0 bases, with 17 bases lying between them. CDR3 size: 17 residues. Germline V gene data show CDR1 as SGDLS and CDR2 as YYNGEE. CDR3 sequence: CASSVRDDLIMNTEAFF. For the CDR3, the DNA is TGTGCCAGCAGCGTTCGAGACGACCTGATCATGAACACTGAAGCTTTCTTT.

The chain carries TRBV10-1 and TRBJ1-2, with unresolved D. The ends were cut back, 0 bases at V and 4 bases at J, with 6 bases in the middle. Germline-derived CDR1 and CDR2 are WNHNN and SYGVQD (reference sequence). The CDR3 sequence is 13 residues long. CDR3 sequence reads: CASSESVPYGYTF. CDR3 nucleotide sequence: TGCGCCAGCAGTGAGTCTGTGCCCTATGGCTACACCTTC.

The sample holds many counts of this clonotype. The CDR3 DNA is TGTGCCAGCAGCGCACAGGCCGACCCGTCTAATGAAAAACTGTTTTTT. Translation gives CASSAQADPSNEKLFF. J is TRBJ1-4 and V is TRBV7-6, with a weak D call TRBD1 (5 bases). This CDR3 spans 16 amino acids. Germline values: CDR1 SGHVS, CDR2 FNYEAQ. V was clipped by 5 bases and J by 3 bases, with 16 bases between them.

This clonotype was recorded at least ten times. The chain employs TRBV19 and TRBJ1-2, with a tentative D call TRBD1 (5 bases). The CDR3 is 13 amino acids. V lost 5 bases, J lost 7 bases, and 14 bases lay in between. The germline gives CDR1 LNHDA, CDR2 SQIVND (reference sequence). The CDR3 here is CASSPGPRRGYTF. The CDR3 region has the DNA TGTGCCAGTAGTCCGGGACCCAGGCGTGGCTACACCTTC.

This clonotype was observed a few times. The chain couples TRBV4-3 to TRBJ1-4; maybe TRBD1 (6 bases). The CDR3 runs 14 residues. V was cut by 8 bases and J by 6 bases, with 16 bases left in between. The germline V gene encodes CDR1 LGHNA and CDR2 YSLEER. The CDR3 coding sequence is TGCGCCAGCGGTCACAGGGAATCTTATGAAAAACTGTTTTTT. This gives the protein CASGHRESYEKLFF.

This clonotype was seen many times. The chain combines TRBV12-3 or TRBV12-4 with TRBJ2-1; possible D gene TRBD1, 6 bases. V was shortened by 6 bases and J by 6 bases, with 9 bases between the two germline ends. CDR3 length: 12 amino acids. The CDR3: CASSPQGNEQFF. The CDR3 DNA reads TGTGCCAGCAGCCCACAGGGCAATGAGCAGTTCTTC.